The 5 T cell receptor beta chains in this list originate from one sample, sequenced in a study of T cells in Graves' hyperthyroidism and ophthalmopathy. The investigators amplified TCR beta CDR3 regions from RNA transcripts. The primer set for the first-round RT-PCR of the TCR CDR3 was HTBI. From the multiplex PCR reads, TCRdb called clonotypes with MiXCR, one entry per CDR3 protein. There are 700,000 or so distinct CDR3 sequences in the sample; around 15% occur only once, and 8.4% lies in the top ten. Sequencing used blood. The receptors come from a man younger than 35 with Graves' hyperthyroidism.

This clonotype was picked up many times. The chain has TRBV7-2 and TRBJ2-3, with TRBD2 identical over 10 bases. The CDR3 length is 14 residues. V shed 5 bases and J 4 bases; nucleotides not matched to a gene: 3. Germline-derived CDR1 and CDR2 are SGHTA and FQGNSA. CDR3 amino acids: CASSALAGADTQYF. The CDR3 DNA follows: TGTGCCAGCAGCGCGCTAGCGGGAGCAGATACGCAGTATTTT.

J is TRBJ2-3 and V is TRBV7-9, with 8 bases matching TRBD2. The CDR3 contains 13 residues. Germline V lookup: CDR1 SEHNR, CDR2 FQNEAQ (reference sequence). J lost 10 bases, V lost 2 bases, and 5 bases had no gene match. The CDR3 DNA follows: TGTGCCAGCAGCTTAAGCGGGAGAGAGGCGCAGTATTTT. The encoded protein is CASSLSGREAQYF. Full variable domain (rest looked up from reference TRBV7-9 and TRBJ2-3): DTGVSQNPRHKITKRGQNVTFRCDPISEHNRLYWYRQTLGQGPEFLTYFQNEAQLEKSRLLSDRFSAERPKGSFSTLEIQRTEQGDSAMYLCASSLSGREAQYFGPGTRLTVL.

The gene calls are TRBV7-6 and TRBJ1-4; 11 nucleotides agree with TRBD1. This CDR3 is 15 amino acids long. V lost 2 bases to trimming and J lost 7 bases; unmatched junction nucleotides: 3. Germline V gene data show CDR1 as SGHVS and CDR2 as FNYEAQ. CDR3 DNA sequence: TGTGCCAGCAGCTTAATGGGGACAGGGGGTGAAAAACTGTTTTTT. Translated, it gives CASSLMGTGGEKLFF.

Only a few counts were recorded for this clonotype. At one end, the junction sequence differs from germline, possibly due to a read error. V and J are TRBV12-3 or TRBV12-4 and TRBJ2-1; a weak D match, TRBD2 (5 bases). The CDR3 sequence is 14 residues long. CDR3 sequence (DNA): TGTGCCAGCAGTTTGGCGACTAAACTCAATGGGCAGTTCTTC. This translates into CASSLATKLNGQFF.

This clonotype was seen many times. The chain is built from TRBV28 and TRBJ2-5; 12 bases are shared with TRBD2. Germline V gene data show CDR1 as MDHEN and CDR2 as SYDVKM. V was clipped by 5 bases and J by 7 bases; unmatched bases: 8. The CDR3 is 15 amino acids. CDR3 nucleotides: TGTGCCAGCAGTCTGGGACTAGCGGGCCCATGGACCCAGTACTTC. Protein sequence: CASSLGLAGPWTQYF.